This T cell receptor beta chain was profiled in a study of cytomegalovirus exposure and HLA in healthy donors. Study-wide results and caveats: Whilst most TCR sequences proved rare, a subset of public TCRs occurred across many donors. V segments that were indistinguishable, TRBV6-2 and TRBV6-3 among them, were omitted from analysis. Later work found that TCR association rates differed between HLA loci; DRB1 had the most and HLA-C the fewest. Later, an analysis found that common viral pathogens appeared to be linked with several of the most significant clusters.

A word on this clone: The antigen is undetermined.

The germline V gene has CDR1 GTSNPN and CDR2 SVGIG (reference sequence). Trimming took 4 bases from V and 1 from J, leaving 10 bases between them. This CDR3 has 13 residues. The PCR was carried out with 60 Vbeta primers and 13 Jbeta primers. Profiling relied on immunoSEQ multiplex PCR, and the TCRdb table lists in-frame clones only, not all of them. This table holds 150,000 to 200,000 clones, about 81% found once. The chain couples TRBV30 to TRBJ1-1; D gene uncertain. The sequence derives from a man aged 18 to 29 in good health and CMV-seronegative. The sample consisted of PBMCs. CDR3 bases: TGTGCCTGGAATTCTTTCAGGAACACTGAAGCTTTCTTT. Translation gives CAWNSFRNTEAFF.